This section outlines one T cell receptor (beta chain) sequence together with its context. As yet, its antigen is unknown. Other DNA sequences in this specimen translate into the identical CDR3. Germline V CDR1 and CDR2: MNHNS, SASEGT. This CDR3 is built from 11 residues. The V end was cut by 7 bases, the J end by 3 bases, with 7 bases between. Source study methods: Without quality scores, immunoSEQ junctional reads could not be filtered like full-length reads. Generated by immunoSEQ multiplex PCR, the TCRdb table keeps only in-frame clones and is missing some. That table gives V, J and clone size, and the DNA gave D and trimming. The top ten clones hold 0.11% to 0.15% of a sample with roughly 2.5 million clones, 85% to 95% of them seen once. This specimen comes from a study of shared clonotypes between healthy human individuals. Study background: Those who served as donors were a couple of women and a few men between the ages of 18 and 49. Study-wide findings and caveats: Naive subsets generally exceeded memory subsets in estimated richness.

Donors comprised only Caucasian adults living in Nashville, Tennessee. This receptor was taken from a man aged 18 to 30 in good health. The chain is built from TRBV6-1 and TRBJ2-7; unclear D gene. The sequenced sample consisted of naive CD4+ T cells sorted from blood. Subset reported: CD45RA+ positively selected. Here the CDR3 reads CASNRGYEQYF. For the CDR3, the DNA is TGTGCCAGCAACCGCGGCTACGAGCAGTACTTC.